This T cell receptor (beta chain) originates from a study of blood T cell repertoires in COVID-19. Only in-frame clones appear in the TCRdb table, and some are missing; sequencing was by immunoSEQ multiplex PCR. The sample includes 9,000 to 10,000 clones, around 77% of them seen just once. Trimming pared 4 bases from V and 6 bases from J, leaving 15 bases between. This CDR3 is 14 amino acids long. The V gene's germline CDR1 is SGHTA and CDR2 FQGNSA. The sequence came from a human donor in a cohort sampled during active COVID-19. The V gene is TRBV7-2, the J gene TRBJ1-2; the D gene is possibly TRBD1 (5 bases). Sequenced sample: peripheral blood. CDR3 residues: CASSSSGAHDGYTF. The DNA of the CDR3 is TGTGCCAGCAGCTCAAGTGGGGCGCATGATGGCTACACCTTC.